This T cell receptor beta chain emerged from a study of blood T cell repertoires in COVID-19. Study-level information: Acute and convalescent COVID-19 specimens originated in the United States, Italy and Spain.

Study members were between about 18 and 100 years old and lived in some 22 US regions. Clones were sequenced by immunoSEQ multiplex PCR, and TCRdb holds only the in-frame ones, with some missing. The repertoire holds around 470,000 clones, with 80% to 95% as singletons. Germline V gives CDR1 SGHNT, CDR2 YENEEA. The CDR3 spans 17 residues. The V and J ends lost 4 bases and 3 bases, in that order; junction bases with no gene match: 9. The clonotype comes from a man aged 18 to 29 who had recovered from COVID-19. V gene TRBV11-3 combines with J gene TRBJ2-6; TRBD1 matches 7 bases. The sample was PBMCs or T cells enriched from blood (not recorded which). In nucleotides, the CDR3 is TGTGCCAGCAGCTCATTGATAGGGGGCTATGGGGCCAACGTCCTGACTTTC. As protein: CASSSLIGGYGANVLTF.